The 24 T cell receptor beta chains presented below share a single source sample, sequenced in a study of T cell responses to AZD1222 COVID-19 vaccine. Only in-frame clones appear in the TCRdb table, and some are missing; sequencing was by immunoSEQ multiplex PCR. Of more than 95,000 clones in the sample, approximately 90% are singletons; the top ten hold roughly 2.6%. The specimen comprised peripheral blood, sampled on day 0 of AZD1222 vaccination. The origin of the receptors is an adult in good health.

V and J are TRBV28 and TRBJ1-5; unclear D gene. Germline loops: CDR1 MDHEN, CDR2 SYDVKM. V lost 4 bases and J 11 bases, leaving 24 bases between the germline ends. The CDR3 has 16 amino acids. The CDR3 nucleotides are TGTGCCAGCAGTTCATCGTGGGCAGCCATAAAATTTTCCCAGCATTTT. This gives the protein CASSSSWAAIKFSQHF.

V gene TRBV9 combines with J gene TRBJ2-7; perhaps TRBD1 as D (7 bases). The CDR3 has 15 residues. In germline, CDR1 is SGDLS, CDR2 YYNGEE. V dropped 4 bases and J dropped 3 bases, with 17 bases sitting between them. In DNA form, the CDR3 reads TGTGCCAGCAGCCAGTGGGCAGGGGGGATCTACGAGCAGTACTTC. It encodes CASSQWAGGIYEQYF.

This CDR3 is CASSGGTGLHNTNEQFF. In DNA form, the CDR3 reads TGTGCCAGCAGCGGGGGGACAGGTCTTCACAATACCAATGAGCAGTTCTTC. The rearrangement joins TRBV5-4 to TRBJ2-1; the match to TRBD1 covers 8 bases. The J segment lost 6 bases and the V segment lost 4 bases, leaving 15 bases of the junction unmatched. Germline CDR1 and CDR2: SGHNT and YYREEE (reference sequence). CDR3 length: 17 residues.

This chain connects TRBV9 to TRBJ2-2; D gene uncertain. The CDR3 has 15 residues. Germline CDR1 SGDLS, CDR2 YYNGEE. V gave up 3 bases and J gave up 0 bases, with 9 bases separating them. The CDR3 reads CASSASATNTGELFF. Written as DNA, the CDR3 is TGTGCCAGCAGCGCCTCCGCAACGAACACCGGGGAGCTGTTTTTT.

This chain's CDR3 is CASSGQGLSGNTIYF. Written as DNA, the CDR3 is TGTGCCAGCAGCGGACAGGGCCTCTCGGGAAACACCATATATTTT. This chain joins TRBV7-9 and TRBJ1-3, with 8 nucleotides matching TRBD1. Germline lookup yields CDR1 SEHNR and CDR2 FQNEAQ (reference sequence). J gave up 4 bases and V 5 bases, and 7 bases lay outside the gene matches. The CDR3 has 15 residues. The whole variable domain, filled in from reference TRBV7-9 and TRBJ1-3, reads DTGVSQNPRHKITKRGQNVTFRCDPISEHNRLYWYRQTLGQGPEFLTYFQNEAQLEKSRLLSDRFSAERPKGSFSTLEIQRTEQGDSAMYLCASSGQGLSGNTIYFGEGSWLTVV.

This clone was seen more than once but under ten times. Within the sample, other DNA sequences also encode this same CDR3. The chain uses TRBV5-4 and TRBJ1-5, with a possible D match to TRBD1 (5 bases). V lost 2 bases, J lost 2 bases, and 5 bases lay in between. The CDR3 sequence is 13 residues long. Per germline, CDR1 SGHNT and CDR2 YYREEE (reference sequence). The CDR3 sequence: CASSLQGNQPQHF. CDR3 sequence (DNA): TGTGCCAGCAGCTTACAGGGCAATCAGCCCCAGCATTTT.

The chain uses TRBV27 and TRBJ1-1; 8 bases map to TRBD1. V was clipped by 4 bases and J by 4 bases; unmatched bases: 14. This CDR3 has 17 amino acids. The germline V gene encodes CDR1 MNHEY and CDR2 SMNVEV (reference sequence). CDR3 sequence: CASSSNLRTGGATEAFF. CDR3 nucleotides: TGTGCCAGCAGTTCGAACCTTAGAACAGGGGGGGCCACTGAAGCTTTCTTT.

The chain carries TRBV27 and TRBJ2-7; possibly TRBD1 for D (6 bases). The CDR3 spans 15 residues. Per the germline V gene, CDR1 is MNHEY and CDR2 is SMNVEV (reference sequence). Trimming took off 6 bases at V and 6 bases at J, with 21 bases between the two ends. CDR3 DNA sequence: TGTGCCAGCAGGGAACTGCAGGGGCTGAGGGCCGAGCAGTACTTC. It yields the protein CASRELQGLRAEQYF.

The chain joins TRBV6-5 to TRBJ2-2; a weak D match, TRBD1 (6 bases). Germline CDR1 is MNHEY and CDR2 is SVGAGI. The CDR3 totals 14 residues. Between the trimmed V and J ends, which lost 1 base and 4 bases, there was a span of 7 bases. The DNA for the CDR3 is TGTGCCAGCAGTTACTTACAGGGCACCGGGGAGCTGTTTTTT. Translated: CASSYLQGTGELFF.

The rearrangement links TRBV10-2 to TRBJ2-5, with D possibly being TRBD1 or TRBD2 (5 bases each). Germline lookup yields CDR1 WSHSY and CDR2 SAAADI. The CDR3 contains 12 residues. Trimming stripped 9 bases from V and 5 bases from J, with 13 bases between. The CDR3 loop reads CASGTRQETQYF. The DNA for the CDR3 is TGCGCCAGTGGGACGAGACAGGAGACCCAGTACTTC.

Only one count was recorded for this clone. The chain recombines TRBV2 with TRBJ2-5, with D hard to call. The CDR3 has 11 amino acids. Germline CDR1 SNHLY, CDR2 FYNNEI. The V end was cut by 4 bases, the J end by 7 bases, with 7 bases between. The CDR3 loop is CASSGSGTQYF. The DNA of the CDR3 is TGTGCCAGCAGTGGCTCGGGGACCCAGTACTTC.

The V gene is TRBV3-1 (or the pseudogene TRBV3-2), the J gene TRBJ1-6, with no clear D. Per the germline V gene, CDR1 is LGHDT and CDR2 is YNNKEL (reference sequence). V lost 2 bases and J lost 4, with 12 bases in between. The CDR3 length is 16 residues. CDR3 sequence: CASSQYIVSYNSPLHF. The DNA of the CDR3 is TGTGCCAGCAGCCAATACATCGTCTCGTATAATTCACCCCTCCACTTT.

This chain connects TRBV6-4 to TRBJ1-6; 7 nucleotides match TRBD1. The CDR3 sequence is 14 residues long. V shed 6 bases, J shed 8 bases, and the junction held 7 bases outside the gene matches. CDR1 and CDR2 (germline): MRHNA, SNTAGT. CDR3 protein: CASREDREYSPLHF. The CDR3 nucleotides read TGTGCCAGCAGAGAAGACAGGGAGTATTCACCCCTCCACTTT.

The chain carries TRBV28 and TRBJ2-5, with 7 bases aligning to TRBD2. Germline lookup yields CDR1 MDHEN and CDR2 SYDVKM. The CDR3 has 13 residues. V lost 6 bases, J lost 5 bases, and 6 bases stayed unmatched. The CDR3 region is CASSGGGRETQYF. CDR3 DNA: TGTGCCAGCAGCGGGGGAGGGCGTGAGACCCAGTACTTC.

The rearrangement joins TRBV5-4 to TRBJ2-5; D is undetermined. CDR3 length: 16 amino acids. The V gene lost 8 bases and the J gene lost 2 bases, with 22 bases spanning the gap. From germline, CDR1 is SGHNT and CDR2 YYREEE (reference sequence). CDR3 bases: TGTGCCAGTACATCCCACCCGCAGGCTGGACAAGAGACCCAGTACTTC. This encodes CASTSHPQAGQETQYF.

V and J are TRBV19 and TRBJ2-7, with TRBD2 identical over 12 bases. Losses at the gene ends were 6 bases for V and 3 bases for J; bases not matched to a gene: 6. Germline V gene data show CDR1 as LNHDA and CDR2 as SQIVND (reference sequence). CDR3 length equals 15 residues. The CDR3: CASSVRGLAGYEQYF. The DNA of the CDR3 is TGTGCCAGTAGCGTCCGGGGACTAGCGGGCTACGAGCAGTACTTC. The variable domain in full, with the rest retrieved from reference TRBV19 and TRBJ2-7, is DGGITQSPKYLFRKEGQNVTLSCEQNLNHDAMYWYRQDPGQGLRLIYYSQIVNDFQKGDIAEGYSVSREKKESFPLTVTSAQKNPTAFYLCASSVRGLAGYEQYFGPGTRLTVT.

In the case of this clone: One end of the junction varies from germline; a read error may be responsible. Written as DNA, the CDR3 is TGCAGCGTCGAAGCGGACTCTGGAAACACCATATATTTT. This translates into CSVEADSGNTIYF. The chain employs TRBV29-1 and TRBJ1-3; no clear D gene. CDR3 length: 13 amino acids. CDR1 and CDR2 (germline): SQVTM, ANQGSEA.

The chain employs TRBV7-9 and TRBJ2-3; 10 positions match TRBD2. Germline CDR1 SEHNR, CDR2 FQNEAQ (reference sequence). This CDR3 has 16 amino acids. V lost 5 bases to trimming and J lost 3 bases; unmatched junction nucleotides: 8. The CDR3 coding sequence is TGTGCCAGCAGCCGTCGACTAGCGGGCGGAACAGATACGCAGTATTTT. It is translated as CASSRRLAGGTDTQYF. Variable domain in full (rest from reference TRBV7-9 and TRBJ2-3): DTGVSQNPRHKITKRGQNVTFRCDPISEHNRLYWYRQTLGQGPEFLTYFQNEAQLEKSRLLSDRFSAERPKGSFSTLEIQRTEQGDSAMYLCASSRRLAGGTDTQYFGPGTRLTVL.

This clone was counted once. The chain couples TRBV19 to TRBJ1-1; the D is unclear. The CDR3 runs 12 residues. Trimming stripped 3 bases from V and 7 bases from J, with 9 bases between. The germline V gene has CDR1 LNHDA and CDR2 SQIVND (reference sequence). The CDR3 loop is CASSIWPNEAFF. The CDR3 DNA is TGTGCCAGTAGTATTTGGCCCAATGAAGCTTTCTTT.

The V call is TRBV5-1, the J call TRBJ2-7, with D possibly being TRBD2 (7 bases). The germline CDR1 and CDR2 sequences are SGHRS and YFSETQ. The V gene lost 0 bases and the J gene lost 6 bases, with 16 bases spanning the gap. This CDR3 has 15 amino acids. The CDR3 coding sequence is TGCGCCAGCAGCTTGGCTGTTGGGGGGGCGGGCGAGCAGTACTTC. It codes for CASSLAVGGAGEQYF.

The CDR3 nucleotides are TGTGCCAGCAGCTTCTCCGGGGAGACCCAGTACTTC. Translation: CASSFSGETQYF. The chain joins TRBV7-3 to TRBJ2-5; no clear D gene. CDR1 is SGHTA, CDR2 FQGTGA, per germline. This CDR3 region has 12 residues. V gave up 3 bases and J gave up 5 bases, with 7 bases separating them.

The CDR3 loop reads CATSDWQSYDQPQHF. The DNA for the CDR3 is TGTGCCACCAGCGATTGGCAGTCCTACGATCAGCCCCAGCATTTT. This sequence joins TRBV15 and TRBJ1-5; unclear D gene. The V end lost 5 bases, the J end lost 5 bases, and 16 bases lay between the germline ends. Germline V gene lookup returns CDR1 LNHNV and CDR2 YYDKDF (reference sequence). The length of the CDR3 is 15 residues. The full variable domain, with the rest looked up from reference TRBV15 and TRBJ1-5, is DAMVIQNPRYQVTQFGKPVTLSCSQTLNHNVMYWYQQKSSQAPKLLFHYYDKDFNNEADTPDNFQSRRPNTSFCFLDIRSPGLGDTAMYLCATSDWQSYDQPQHFGDGTRLSIL.

CDR3 sequence (DNA): TGTGCCAGCAGTGAACCCTCTGGGGCCAACGTCCTGACTTTC. Translation: CASSEPSGANVLTF. The V gene is TRBV2, the J gene TRBJ2-6; D not certain. This CDR3 comprises 14 residues. Germline CDR1 is SNHLY and CDR2 is FYNNEI. V gave up 2 bases and J gave up 0 bases, with 2 bases separating them.

The V gene is TRBV3-1 (or the pseudogene TRBV3-2), the J gene TRBJ2-1; 13 bases are a match to TRBD2. The J segment lost 0 bases and the V segment lost 4 bases, leaving 6 bases of the junction unmatched. The CDR3 totals 18 residues. Germline-derived CDR1 and CDR2 are LGHDT and YNNKEL (reference sequence). The CDR3 reads CASSPGLAGFGSYNEQFF. CDR3 coding DNA: TGTGCCAGCAGCCCGGGACTAGCGGGATTTGGCTCCTACAATGAGCAGTTCTTC.